This TCR beta chain was recovered during a study of OX40 agonist ivuxolimab in advanced cancers. Sequencing was performed with immunoSEQ multiplex PCR; in TCRdb, only in-frame clones are kept and a portion is missing. The table lists tens of thousands of clones, roughly 76% of them singletons. The CDR3 length is 15 residues. The V and J ends lost 2 bases and 7 bases respectively, with 15 bases between them. Germline CDR1 is LGHNA and CDR2 is YSLEER. The chain joins TRBV4-3 to TRBJ1-5; D remains ambiguous. The clonotype comes from an adult with an advanced solid tumor such as melanoma, head and neck, liver or kidney cancer. The sequenced sample was CD4+ or CD8+ T cells sorted from blood, obtained in a trial of the OX40 agonist ivuxolimab. The CDR3 here is CASSQSIGKRQPQHF. DNA for the CDR3: TGCGCCAGCAGCCAATCCATTGGGAAGAGACAGCCCCAGCATTTT.